These 21 T cell receptor beta chains originate from one sample sequenced in a study of T cells in Graves' hyperthyroidism and ophthalmopathy. Amplified TCR beta CDR3 regions derived from RNA transcripts. The HTBI primer set was used in a first-round RT-PCR of the TCR CDR3. MiXCR was run by TCRdb on the multiplex PCR reads, yielding one entry per CDR3 protein. This table has 300,000 to 450,000 distinct CDR3 sequences, roughly 20% appearing once. Sequences were obtained from blood. These receptor sequences come from a middle-aged woman with Graves' ophthalmopathy.

Ten or more counts support this clonotype. This rearrangement joins TRBV12-3 or TRBV12-4 to TRBJ2-5; D might be TRBD2 (5 bases). The V gene lost 8 bases and the J gene lost 5 bases, with 18 bases spanning the gap. This CDR3 spans 14 amino acids. The CDR3 loop is CASGLRMGGETQYF. The CDR3 region has the DNA TGTGCCAGCGGTCTTCGTATGGGCGGGGAGACCCAGTACTTC.

This clonotype was counted ten times or more. The chain recombines TRBV12-3 or TRBV12-4 with TRBJ1-2, with D unclear. This CDR3 has 13 amino acids. The germline V and J ends were trimmed by 3 bases and 3 bases, with 8 bases remaining between them. The CDR3 sequence: CASSFVGDYGYTF. Here the CDR3 DNA reads TGTGCCAGCAGTTTCGTGGGCGACTATGGCTACACCTTC.

Ten or more counts support this clonotype. The chain employs TRBV11-1 and TRBJ1-4; D is unclear. The V end was cut by 3 bases, the J end by 5 bases, with 13 bases between. The CDR3 is made up of 15 amino acids. CDR1 is SGHAT, CDR2 FQDESV, per germline (reference sequence). In nucleotides, the CDR3 is TGTGCCAGCAGCTTGAGCGGGATGGGGAATGAAAAACTGTTTTTT. Residues: CASSLSGMGNEKLFF.

This clonotype came up a few times. V gene TRBV20-1 combines with J gene TRBJ2-7; D perhaps matches TRBD1 (5 bases). The CDR3 has 12 amino acids. V lost 0 bases and J 6 bases, leaving 9 bases between the germline ends. Germline V gene data show CDR1 as DFQATT and CDR2 as SNEGSKA (reference sequence). The CDR3 DNA reads as TGCAGTGCTAGAGATGTGGGGCGCGAGCAGTACTTC. It is translated as CSARDVGREQYF.

The sample holds many counts of this clonotype. The chain employs TRBV4-3 and TRBJ2-2, with 9 bases that match TRBD1. The V gene end was trimmed by 4 bases and the J gene end by 1 base; junction bases not matched to a gene: 10. This CDR3 has 18 residues. Germline-derived CDR1 and CDR2 are LGHNA and YSLEER. The CDR3 DNA sequence: TGCGCCAGCAGCCCCCTCGACAGGGGGACCGGGAACACCGGGGAGCTGTTTTTT. It specifies CASSPLDRGTGNTGELFF.

This clonotype was seen at least ten times. The chain links TRBV15 to TRBJ2-7; the D is unclear. The germline gives CDR1 LNHNV, CDR2 YYDKDF (reference sequence). The CDR3 covers 14 residues. The ends were cut back, 1 base at V and 2 bases at J, with 9 bases in the middle. CDR3 in amino acids: CATSRGGPTYEQYF. In nucleotides, the CDR3 is TGTGCCACCAGCAGAGGAGGTCCAACCTACGAGCAGTACTTC. The complete variable domain, with remaining parts taken from reference TRBV15 and TRBJ2-7, reads DAMVIQNPRYQVTQFGKPVTLSCSQTLNHNVMYWYQQKSSQAPKLLFHYYDKDFNNEADTPDNFQSRRPNTSFCFLDIRSPGLGDTAMYLCATSRGGPTYEQYFGPGTRLTVT.

Many counts were recorded for this clonotype. This chain joins TRBV12-3 or TRBV12-4 and TRBJ2-7; D gene unclear. V was trimmed by 6 bases and J by 3 bases, leaving 18 bases between them. CDR3 length: 15 residues. The CDR3 bases are TGTGCCAGCAGGCCCCTCCGTGAGCATCACTACGAGCAGTACTTC. Translation: CASRPLREHHYEQYF.

The chain recombines TRBV7-6 with TRBJ2-2, with unresolved D. This CDR3 contains 16 residues. Germline values: CDR1 SGHVS, CDR2 FNYEAQ. V was trimmed by 2 bases and J by 0 bases, leaving 10 bases between them. CDR3 nucleotides: TGTGCCAGCAGCTTAAGGATCGCCCCGAACACCGGGGAGCTGTTTTTT. Amino acids: CASSLRIAPNTGELFF.

In this sample, this clonotype turned up many times. The chain has TRBV12-5 and TRBJ1-5; 9 bases fit TRBD1. This CDR3 contains 14 residues. The V and J ends lost 5 bases and 6 bases, in that order; junction bases with no gene match: 5. Germline loops: CDR1 LGHNT, CDR2 FRNRAP. CDR3 nucleotides: TGTGCTAGTGGTCAAACAGGGGGCAGTCAGCCCCAGCATTTT. Its translation is CASGQTGGSQPQHF.

The J gene is TRBJ1-1, the V gene TRBV20-1; possibly TRBD1 for D (5 bases). V was shortened by 3 bases and J by 0 bases, with 11 bases between the two germline ends. Germline lookup yields CDR1 DFQATT and CDR2 SNEGSKA (reference sequence). This CDR3 is built from 14 residues. This CDR3 reads CSARGQSVNTEAFF. The CDR3 nucleotides read TGCAGTGCTAGGGGGCAGTCGGTGAACACTGAAGCTTTCTTT.

The CDR3 spells CASQRTLNTEAFF. DNA for the CDR3: TGTGCCAGCCAAAGAACCTTGAACACTGAAGCTTTCTTT. The V call is TRBV19, the J call TRBJ1-1, with D unresolved. Germline CDR1 LNHDA, CDR2 SQIVND (reference sequence). This CDR3 has 13 amino acids. Trimming took off 9 bases at V and 0 bases at J, with 11 bases between the two ends.

With regard to this clonotype: A read error may account for a junction end that differs from germline. In DNA, the CDR3 is TGTGCTAGCAGCTTAGGCCACGCGGGGGGCGAAGAGACCCAGTACTTC. Amino acids: CASSLGHAGGEETQYF. This chain joins TRBV7-7 and TRBJ2-5, with TRBD2 identical over 8 bases. From germline, CDR1 is SSHAT and CDR2 FNYEAQ (reference sequence). The CDR3 covers 16 residues.

Many counts were recorded for this clonotype. The chain carries TRBV3-1 and TRBJ2-7; D gene ambiguous. V lost 0 bases, J lost 4 bases, and 10 bases lay in between. This CDR3 has 14 amino acids. The germline V gene has CDR1 LGHDT and CDR2 YNNKEL (reference sequence). The chain's CDR3 is CASSQDLAPYEQYF. In nucleotides, the CDR3 is TGTGCCAGCAGCCAAGATTTAGCCCCTTACGAGCAGTACTTC.

The J gene is TRBJ2-2, the V gene TRBV6-1; D not resolved. With 7 bases removed from V and 4 bases from J, the gap between germline ends came to 10 bases. Germline lookup yields CDR1 MNHNS and CDR2 SASEGT. This CDR3 contains 13 residues. CDR3 region: CASKIQVTGELFF. The CDR3, as DNA: TGTGCCAGCAAAATTCAAGTCACCGGGGAGCTGTTTTTT.

The table lists this clonotype with many counts. CDR3 DNA sequence: TGTGCCAGCACTCCTACCGGGACAGGGACCTACGAGCAGTACTTC. As protein: CASTPTGTGTYEQYF. This chain uses TRBV6-2 or TRBV6-3 with TRBJ2-7; 9 nucleotides align to TRBD1. The CDR3 length is 15 residues. V lost 7 bases to trimming and J lost 2 bases; unmatched junction nucleotides: 9. The germline V gene encodes CDR1 MNHEY and CDR2 SVGEGT.

This clonotype showed up many times. This chain uses TRBV5-1 with TRBJ2-1; D is possibly TRBD1 or TRBD2 (5 bases each). The CDR3 sequence is 15 residues long. Trimming shortened V by 4 bases and J by 10 bases, and 21 bases separated the two germline ends. The germline CDR1 and CDR2 sequences are SGHRS and YFSETQ. The CDR3 protein is CASSPGTLGSNEQFF. CDR3 DNA sequence: TGCGCCAGCAGCCCCGGGACCTTGGGGAGCAACGAGCAGTTCTTC.

This rearrangement joins TRBV11-2 to TRBJ1-2; 7 bases agree with TRBD1. Per the germline V gene, CDR1 is SGHAT and CDR2 is FQNNGV. The CDR3 is made up of 17 amino acids. Losses at the gene ends were 2 bases for V and 8 bases for J; bases not matched to a gene: 17. The CDR3 coding sequence is TGTGCCAGCAGCTTAAGAGGGGGACAGCTTAAATCGAGGGGCTACACCTTC. Residues: CASSLRGGQLKSRGYTF.

The chain has TRBV27 and TRBJ2-7; maybe TRBD2 (6 bases). The CDR3 contains 11 residues. Germline lookup yields CDR1 MNHEY and CDR2 SMNVEV (reference sequence). The V end lost 7 bases, the J end lost 6 bases, and 10 bases lay between the germline ends. The CDR3 spells CASMGGREQYF. The CDR3 DNA sequence: TGTGCCAGCATGGGAGGTCGCGAGCAGTACTTC.

This clonotype was recorded many times. The rearrangement uses TRBV12-3 or TRBV12-4 and TRBJ2-2; a possible D gene is TRBD1 (6 bases). This CDR3 has 11 amino acids. Trimming took 11 bases from V and 6 from J, leaving 10 bases between them. This CDR3 reads CAARGPGELFF. Here the CDR3 DNA reads TGTGCCGCCAGGGGACCCGGGGAGCTGTTTTTT.

The CDR3 DNA reads as TGTGCCAGCAGTCAAACCAGTCGGGAGCAGTACTTC. Protein: CASSQTSREQYF. This chain uses TRBV6-1 with TRBJ2-7, with D unclear. The germline gives CDR1 MNHNS, CDR2 SASEGT. V was cut by 5 bases and J by 7 bases, with 12 bases left in between. The CDR3 is 12 amino acids.

This clonotype was seen repeatedly, ten times or more. The rearrangement links TRBV20-1 to TRBJ1-1, with D unresolved. Per the germline V gene, CDR1 is DFQATT and CDR2 is SNEGSKA (reference sequence). The germline V and J ends were trimmed by 3 bases and 0 bases, with 11 bases remaining between them. The CDR3 length is 14 residues. The DNA of the CDR3 is TGCAGTGCTAGGCGTGGGGTCGTGAACACTGAAGCTTTCTTT. The encoded protein is CSARRGVVNTEAFF.